This TCR beta chain was sequenced during a study of T cell changes during pregnancy in multiple sclerosis. J gave up 5 bases and V 1 base, and 3 bases lay outside the gene matches. The germline gives CDR1 LNHNV, CDR2 YYDKDF (reference sequence). The CDR3 contains 14 residues. This table comes from immunoSEQ multiplex PCR, and its TCRdb copy is limited to in-frame clones, with some not included. Among around 30,000 clones listed, 87% were seen once. This rearrangement joins TRBV15 to TRBJ2-3; 7 nucleotides match TRBD2. This specimen consisted of CD8+ T cells from peripheral blood mononuclear cells, obtained in the first trimester of pregnancy. The sequence was collected from a female donor with multiple sclerosis, enrolled in a pregnancy study. CDR3 sequence reads: CATSRGEGLDTQYF. The CDR3 coding sequence is TGTGCCACCAGCAGAGGGGAGGGGTTAGATACGCAGTATTTT.